This T cell receptor beta chain was sequenced for a study of T cells in tuberculosis. For the study at large: Samples predate treatment or fall within its first 7 days. General study findings and limits: Using the GMM-specific repertoire gave around 90% accuracy versus approximately 70% with motifs. Active tuberculosis alpha repertoires lay closer to GMM-specific TCRs than controls'.

Some clones are missing from TCRdb's copy, which holds only in-frame ones; the method was immunoSEQ multiplex PCR. The data contain 22,000 or so clones, 70% to 85% of them singletons. V gave up 6 bases and J gave up 5 bases; unmatched junction bases: 5. Germline CDR1 is MNHEY and CDR2 is SVGAGI. The CDR3 length is 13 residues. The time point: new active TB diagnosis, blood taken before or within 7 days of starting treatment. On this clone itself: Its antigen remains unidentified.

The specimen comprised PBMCs, sampled at tuberculosis diagnosis. The J gene is TRBJ1-2, the V gene TRBV6-5; 8 nucleotides align to TRBD1. The source is an adult with tuberculosis. CDR3 in DNA: TGTGCCAGCAGGATGACAGGGGAATATGGCTACACCTTC. Translated: CASRMTGEYGYTF.